The 13 T cell receptor beta chains listed next were all sequenced from one sample in a study of T cells in Graves' hyperthyroidism and ophthalmopathy. Authors of the study amplified TCR beta CDR3 regions from RNA transcripts. The HTBI primer set was used in a first-round RT-PCR of the TCR CDR3. TCRdb analysed the multiplex PCR reads with MiXCR anew, one entry per CDR3 protein. The table shows nearly 750,000 distinct CDR3 sequences, with just over 35% occurring only once. The sequenced sample was blood. These receptors originate from a woman in her forties with Graves' hyperthyroidism.

This clonotype has a handful of counts. This chain connects TRBV7-2 to TRBJ1-1, with TRBD1 identical over 7 bases. V gave up 5 bases and J gave up 8 bases; unmatched junction bases: 8. Germline lookup yields CDR1 SGHTA and CDR2 FQGNSA. The CDR3 sequence is 13 residues long. The DNA of the CDR3 is TGTGCCAGCAGCCAGACAGGGATGAAAGAAGCTTTCTTT. It specifies CASSQTGMKEAFF.

This clonotype was seen only a few times. V usage is TRBV5-4 and J usage is TRBJ1-1; D is undetermined. CDR3 length: 14 residues. Trimming took off 4 bases at V and 5 bases at J, with 15 bases between the two ends. Germline V gene lookup returns CDR1 SGHNT and CDR2 YYREEE (reference sequence). As DNA, the CDR3 is TGTGCCAGCAGCCTGCGGCAGGACGGGACTGAAGCTTTCTTT. This translates into CASSLRQDGTEAFF.

This chain links TRBV2 with TRBJ2-5; D remains ambiguous. Between the trimmed V and J ends, which lost 5 bases and 5 bases, there was a span of 9 bases. Looked up from germline, CDR1 is SNHLY and CDR2 is FYNNEI. The CDR3 loop spans 12 amino acids. CDR3 residues: CASSLPPETQYF. The CDR3 DNA is TGTGCCAGCAGTTTACCGCCGGAGACCCAGTACTTC. The entire variable domain, with the rest obtained from reference TRBV2 and TRBJ2-5, is as follows: EPEVTQTPSHQVTQMGQEVILRCVPISNHLYFYWYRQILGQKVEFLVSFYNNEISEKSEIFDDQFSVERPDGSNFTLKIRSTKLEDSAMYFCASSLPPETQYFGPGTRLLVL.

The J gene is TRBJ2-7, the V gene TRBV11-1; 13 bases fit TRBD2. The CDR3 is made up of 17 amino acids. The junction had 7 bases not matched to a gene; V was cut back by 2 bases and J by 3 bases. The V gene's germline CDR1 is SGHAT and CDR2 FQDESV (reference sequence). The CDR3 here is CASSLRGGLAGDYEQYF. The DNA for the CDR3 is TGTGCCAGCAGCTTAAGGGGCGGACTAGCGGGAGACTACGAGCAGTACTTC. The whole variable domain, remainder taken from reference TRBV11-1 and TRBJ2-7, is EAEVAQSPRYKITEKSQAVAFWCDPISGHATLYWYRQILGQGPELLVQFQDESVVDDSQLPKDRFSAERLKGVDSTLKIQPAELGDSAMYLCASSLRGGLAGDYEQYFGPGTRLTVT.

The CDR3 reads CATSSSQGLDEKLFF. The CDR3 DNA reads as TGTGCCACCAGCAGTTCGCAGGGCCTAGATGAAAAACTGTTTTTT. The chain joins TRBV15 to TRBJ1-4; a possible D gene is TRBD1 (5 bases). Per germline, CDR1 LNHNV and CDR2 YYDKDF (reference sequence). The V end lost 3 bases, the J end lost 6 bases, and 14 bases lay between the germline ends. CDR3 length: 15 residues.

There are many counts of this clonotype. The chain uses TRBV7-2 and TRBJ1-1; D unclear. The germline V gene encodes CDR1 SGHTA and CDR2 FQGNSA. This CDR3 comprises 13 residues. The germline V and J ends were trimmed by 5 bases and 0 bases, with 7 bases remaining between them. For the CDR3, the DNA is TGTGCCAGCAGCCTTCACATGAACACTGAAGCTTTCTTT. This gives the protein CASSLHMNTEAFF.

V and J are TRBV7-9 and TRBJ1-1; TRBD1 matches 7 bases. The V gene's germline CDR1 is SEHNR and CDR2 FQNEAQ (reference sequence). The CDR3 totals 16 residues. Unmatched junction bases numbered 11, after V lost 6 bases and J lost 1 base. CDR3 sequence: CASSPTRDRKNTEAFF. The CDR3 region has the DNA TGTGCCAGCAGTCCCACCCGGGACAGAAAGAACACTGAAGCTTTCTTT.

This clonotype was observed a handful of times. The genes are TRBV4-3 and TRBJ2-7, with unresolved D. The CDR3 extends over 15 amino acids. Trimming pared 1 base from V and 0 bases from J, leaving 10 bases between. CDR1 LGHNA and CDR2 YSLEER come from the germline V gene. The CDR3 reads CASSQGADASYEQYF. The CDR3 DNA follows: TGCGCCAGCAGCCAAGGTGCAGACGCCTCCTACGAGCAGTACTTC.

The chain has TRBV4-1 and TRBJ1-2; D remains unclear. Trimming pared 3 bases from V and 8 bases from J, leaving 4 bases between. This CDR3 spans 10 amino acids. Germline lookup yields CDR1 MGHRA and CDR2 YSYEKL. The DNA of the CDR3 is TGCGCCAGCAGCCAGCAGGGCTACACCTTC. The encoded protein is CASSQQGYTF.

This clonotype came up once. Since no conserved phenylalanine or tryptophan closes the CDR3, a read error is the likely cause. The chain has TRBV4-1 and TRBJ2-2, with no clear D. The CDR3 contains 17 residues. Deletions cut 1 base from V and 0 bases from J, with 12 bases between. CDR1 and CDR2 (germline): MGHRA, YSYEKL. The CDR3 is CASSQANLFANTGELFS. CDR3 in DNA: TGCGCCAGCAGCCAAGCCAACTTGTTCGCGAACACCGGGGAGCTGTTTTCT.

This clonotype has a count of ten or more. The rearrangement uses TRBV7-3 and TRBJ2-7; TRBD2 agrees at 14 bases. Germline V CDR1 and CDR2: SGHTA, FQGTGA. Trimming removed 5 bases from V and 3 bases from J; junction bases left unmatched: 9. The CDR3 is made up of 17 amino acids. CDR3 in DNA: TGTGCCAGCAGCAGATCTGGACTAGCGGGAGGAATCTACGAGCAGTACTTC. Translated, it gives CASSRSGLAGGIYEQYF.

V and J are TRBV2 and TRBJ2-7; 12 bases agree with TRBD2. V lost 7 bases and J lost 2; bases outside the gene matches: 3. The CDR3 runs 14 residues. Germline V lookup: CDR1 SNHLY, CDR2 FYNNEI. The CDR3 DNA sequence: TGTGCCAGCAACGGACTAGCGGGACCCTACGAGCAGTACTTC. It translates to CASNGLAGPYEQYF.

The V gene is TRBV25-1, the J gene TRBJ2-1, with TRBD2 matching 7 bases. TRBJ2-7 explains the end of the DNA better; the J call may be wrong. Germline V gives CDR1 MGHDK, CDR2 SYGVNS. The CDR3 is 16 amino acids. The CDR3 nucleotides read TGTGCCAGCAGTGATACCGGGGGGAGCTCCTACAATGAGCAGTACTTC. This codes for CASSDTGGSSYNEQYF.